A selection of T cell receptor beta chains follows, all from one sample in a study of identical twins. TCRdb independently ran MiXCR on the 5' RACE reads; one entry per CDR3 protein. The table records 430,000 or so distinct CDR3 sequences, about 24% of them present only once. These data were also filed under a second study, of T cells expressing NK-cell markers.

Sequencing was done on a sample of CD4+ T cells sorted from blood. All receptors come from a woman aged 18-35 years in good health. The CDR3 runs from the conserved cysteine through the conserved F or W. The D gene is left open where the match is weak. Clone size appears in some rows only: once, few, many, or a class for an expanded clone.

.	TRBJ2-5	few	TRBV15	TGTGCCACCAGCAGAGTCGGACGCGGGGTGATACAAGAGACCCAGTACTTC	CATSRVGRGVIQETQYF
.	TRBJ1-3	.	TRBV12-3/TRBV12-4	TGTGCCAGCACTCCGGGCCACTCTGGAAACACCATATATTTT	CASTPGHSGNTIYF
.	TRBJ2-7	.	TRBV5-1	TGCGCCAGCCGACGAGGGGAGGAGTCCTACGAGCAGTACTTC	CASRRGEESYEQYF
.	TRBJ2-7	few	TRBV20-1	TGCAGTGCTAGAGATTATGGGGCAACAGTCCACGAGCAGTACTTC	CSARDYGATVHEQYF
TRBD1	TRBJ2-7	.	TRBV6-5	TGTGCCAGCAGTTACGGCGGGACAGGGGGTTACGAGCAGTACTTC	CASSYGGTGGYEQYF
.	TRBJ2-7	.	TRBV7-2	TGTGCCAGCAGCTTAGTCTGGGCTCGCGTCTACGAGCAGTACTTC	CASSLVWARVYEQYF
.	TRBJ2-4	.	TRBV5-4	TGTGCCAGCAGCTTGGGGCGAGGGAGGGCCAAAAACATTCAGTACTTC	CASSLGRGRAKNIQYF
TRBD1	TRBJ1-5	few	TRBV7-2	TGTGCCAGCAGCTGGACAGGCGGCAATAGCAATCAGCCCCAGCATTTT	CASSWTGGNSNQPQHF
.	TRBJ2-3	.	TRBV7-9	TGTGCCAGCAGCCCCGGGACAACCTCTAGCACAGATACGCAGTATTTT	CASSPGTTSSTDTQYF
.	TRBJ2-7	.	TRBV5-1	TGCGCCAGCAGCTTGAGGGGATCTCAAGACTACGAGCAGTACTTC	CASSLRGSQDYEQYF
TRBD2	TRBJ2-1	.	TRBV5-1	TGCGCCAGCAGCTTGGGAGGGACTATCCACAATGAGCAGTTCTTC	CASSLGGTIHNEQFF
TRBD1	TRBJ2-2	few	TRBV25-1	TGTGCCAGCAGTGGTCGACAGGGGGCGAACACCGGGGAGCTGTTTTTT	CASSGRQGANTGELFF
.	TRBJ2-1	few	TRBV25-1	TGTGCCAGCAGTGCCGAGAATGAGCAGTTCTTC	CASSAENEQFF
.	TRBJ1-1	few	TRBV29-1	TGCAGCGGGGCTATTGAGAACACTGAAGCTTTCTTT	CSGAIENTEAFF
.	TRBJ1-1	once	TRBV5-1	TGCGCCAGCAGCTTACGATTAGTCGGGGAGAACACTGAAGCTTTCTTT	CASSLRLVGENTEAFF
.	TRBJ1-5	.	TRBV20-1	TGCAGTGCAGCTGGGCACAATCAGCCCCAGCATTTT	CSAAGHNQPQHF
.	TRBJ2-2	.	TRBV12-3/TRBV12-4	TGTGCCAGCAGTTTTTCTCCTTCCGGGGAGCTGTTTTTT	CASSFSPSGELFF
TRBD1	TRBJ2-5	once	TRBV6-1	TGTGCCAGCAGGCGACAGGGCGGCGGGGAGACCCAGTACTTC	CASRRQGGGETQYF
.	TRBJ1-1	once	TRBV5-1	TGCGCCAGCAGCTTGGGGAGGGTCGACACTGAAGCTTTCTTT	CASSLGRVDTEAFF
TRBD2	TRBJ2-1	.	TRBV2	TGTGCCAGCAGGTACCTAGCGGGAGGTGGCGATGAGCAGTTCTTC	CASRYLAGGGDEQFF
.	TRBJ2-7	few	TRBV12-3/TRBV12-4	TGTGCCAGCAGTTCGATGGGAGGAGGGGCTTCCTACGAGCAGTACTTC	CASSSMGGGASYEQYF
.	TRBJ2-7	.	TRBV15	TGTGCCACCAGCAGAGGAGGTATAAGGGGGAACGAGCAGTACTTC	CATSRGGIRGNEQYF
.	TRBJ1-2	few	TRBV6-2/TRBV6-3	TGTGCCAGCACCCTTCTTGGGGGTTCCTATGGCTACACCTTC	CASTLLGGSYGYTF
TRBD2	TRBJ2-2	few	TRBV30	TGTGCCTGGCCAGGGACTAGCGGAGGGTCCCGGGCGGGGGAGCTGTTTTTT	CAWPGTSGGSRAGELFF
.	TRBJ2-3	.	TRBV12-3/TRBV12-4	TGTGCCAGCACTCGCACGTGGGGGGCATCAGATACGCAGTATTTT	CASTRTWGASDTQYF
TRBD2	TRBJ2-1	.	TRBV20-1	TGCAGTGCTAGTTGGGGGGGAGTCAACAATGAGCAGTTCTTC	CSASWGGVNNEQFF
.	TRBJ2-7	.	TRBV20-1	TGCAGTGCTAGGACACCACCTAAGTACGAGCAGTACTTC	CSARTPPKYEQYF
TRBD2	TRBJ2-3	.	TRBV2	TGTGCCTGCAGTCGGGGGACTAGCGGCCGGATTAGCACAGATACGCAGTATTTT	CACSRGTSGRISTDTQYF
TRBD2	TRBJ2-2	.	TRBV2	TGTGCCAGCGATTTAGCGGGAGGCCCCGGGGAGCTGTTTTTT	CASDLAGGPGELFF
.	TRBJ2-7	few	TRBV5-6	TGTGCCAGCAGCTGGGACCTAGGGGGAGAGCAGTACTTC	CASSWDLGGEQYF
TRBD1	TRBJ2-5	few	TRBV20-1	TGCAGTGCTAGAGTCCCAGGGGGCAGTGAGACCCAGTACTTC	CSARVPGGSETQYF
.	TRBJ1-1	few	TRBV3-1	TGTGCCAGCAGCCAAGGGAACAGGCCAGCCTTC	CASSQGNRPAF
.	TRBJ1-1	.	TRBV7-8	TGTGCCAGCAGCTTGGAGGGAAGTTACACTGAAGCTTTCTTT	CASSLEGSYTEAFF
.	TRBJ2-3	.	TRBV12-3/TRBV12-4	TGTGCCAGCAGTTTATTGGGCCCAAGGAGCACAGATACGCAGTATTTT	CASSLLGPRSTDTQYF
.	TRBJ2-7	few	TRBV7-2	TGTGCCAGCAGCTTAGGGAGGGGGGGAAGTTCCTACGAGCAGTACTTC	CASSLGRGGSSYEQYF
TRBD1	TRBJ1-2	.	TRBV12-3/TRBV12-4	TGTGCCAGCAGTCTCCAGGGACAGGGGAACTACACCTTC	CASSLQGQGNYTF
.	TRBJ1-1	.	TRBV12-3/TRBV12-4	TGTGCCAGCAGTAAAGGAGGGAACACTGAAGCTTTCTTT	CASSKGGNTEAFF
TRBD2	TRBJ2-1	few	TRBV20-1	TGCAGTGCTAGCGCGCGGGAGGGCCACTCCTACAATGAGCAGTTCTTC	CSASAREGHSYNEQFF
.	TRBJ1-1	few	TRBV29-1	TGCAGCGTTGCCCATTGGGGGACTGAAGCTTTCTTT	CSVAHWGTEAFF
.	TRBJ2-1	once	TRBV11-3	TGTGCCAGCAGCTTATTGGGCAGGGTCCCGTTCTTC	CASSLLGRVPFF
.	TRBJ2-3	.	TRBV9	TGTGCCAGCAGCGTCGCTACAGGGGATACGCAGTATTTT	CASSVATGDTQYF
.	TRBJ2-1	few	TRBV11-2	TGTGCCAGCAGCTTAGAGTACCACGCGGTGACCAATGAGCAGTTCTTC	CASSLEYHAVTNEQFF
.	TRBJ1-2	.	TRBV5-1	TGCGCCAGCAGTGACATACCCTGGCCAGTCGATGGCTACACCTTC	CASSDIPWPVDGYTF
.	TRBJ1-1	.	TRBV7-8	TGTGCCAGCAGCTTCTCGGGAGCGAAGGCCTCTCGGGCTGAAGCTTTCTTT	CASSFSGAKASRAEAFF